This T cell receptor (beta chain) was recovered during a study of blood T cell repertoires in COVID-19. Across the whole study: The United States, Italy and Spain supplied acute and convalescent COVID-19 samples.

In the original analysis: Reference gene primer amplification gave estimated nucleated cell counts. Only in-frame clones appear in the TCRdb table, and some are missing; sequencing was by immunoSEQ multiplex PCR. V, J and clone size are those of that table, while D and trimming were read from the DNA. Of around 310,000 clones in the sample, around 87% are singletons; the top ten hold 3.5% to 4.5%. J gave up 7 bases and V 5 bases, and 13 bases lay outside the gene matches. Germline V gene sequence: CDR1 MDHEN, CDR2 SYDVKM. CDR3 size: 16 residues. Material for sequencing was peripheral blood. The chain links TRBV28 to TRBJ2-1, with TRBD2 identical over 8 bases. The receptor was derived from a woman aged 50 to 65 with active or convalescent COVID-19. The CDR3: CASSPHFGTSLNEQFF. As DNA, the CDR3 is TGTGCCAGCAGTCCCCACTTCGGGACTAGTCTGAATGAGCAGTTCTTC.